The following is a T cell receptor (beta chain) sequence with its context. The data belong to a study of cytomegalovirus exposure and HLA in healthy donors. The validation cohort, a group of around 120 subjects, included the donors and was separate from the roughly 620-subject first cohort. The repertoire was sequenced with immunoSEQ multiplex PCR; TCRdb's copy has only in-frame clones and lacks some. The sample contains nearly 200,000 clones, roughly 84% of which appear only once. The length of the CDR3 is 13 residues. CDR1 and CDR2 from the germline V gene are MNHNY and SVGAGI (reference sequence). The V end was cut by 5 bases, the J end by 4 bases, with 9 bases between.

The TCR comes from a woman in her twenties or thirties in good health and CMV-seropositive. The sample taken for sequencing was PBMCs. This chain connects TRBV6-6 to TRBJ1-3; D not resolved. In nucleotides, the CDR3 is TGTGCCAGCAGTAAGCTATGGGGAAACACCATATATTTT. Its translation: CASSKLWGNTIYF.